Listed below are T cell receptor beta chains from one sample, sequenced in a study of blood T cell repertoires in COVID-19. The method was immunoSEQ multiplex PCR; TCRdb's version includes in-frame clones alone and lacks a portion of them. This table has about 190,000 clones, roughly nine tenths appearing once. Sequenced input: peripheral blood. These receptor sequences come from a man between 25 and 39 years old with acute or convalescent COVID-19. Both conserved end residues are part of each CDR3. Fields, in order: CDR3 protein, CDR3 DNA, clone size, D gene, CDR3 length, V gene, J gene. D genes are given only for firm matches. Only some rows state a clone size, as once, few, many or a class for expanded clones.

CASTGQGRNEQFF	TGTGCCAGCACCGGACAGGGGAGGAATGAGCAGTTCTTC	.	TRBD1	13	TRBV6-5	TRBJ2-1
CASSIDSHNYGYTF	TGTGCCAGTAGTATAGACAGTCATAACTATGGCTACACCTTC	.	.	14	TRBV19	TRBJ1-2
CASSRLEIPTEAFF	TGTGCCAGCAGCCGCCTGGAGATCCCAACTGAAGCTTTCTTT	.	.	14	TRBV5-6	TRBJ1-1
CASSEDSYLYGYTF	TGTGCCAGCAGTGAGGACAGTTACCTATATGGCTACACCTTC	once	.	14	TRBV6-1	TRBJ1-2
CASSLDWGLATETQYF	TGTGCCAGCAGCTTGGACTGGGGGCTAGCCACGGAGACCCAGTACTTC	.	.	16	TRBV5-6	TRBJ2-5
CASSKTRDSYEQYF	TGTGCCAGCAGTAAAACTCGGGACTCCTACGAGCAGTACTTC	.	.	14	TRBV13	TRBJ2-7
CASSSISGSSTEAFF	TGTGCCAGCAGTTCTATTTCTGGGTCTAGTACTGAAGCTTTCTTT	.	.	15	TRBV6-5	TRBJ1-1
CASSLPGENTIYF	TGCGCCAGCAGCCTCCCGGGAGAAAACACCATATATTTT	once	.	13	TRBV5-1	TRBJ1-3
CASSTGGESPLHF	TGTGCCAGTAGTACAGGGGGCGAATCACCCCTCCACTTT	.	TRBD1	13	TRBV19	TRBJ1-6
CASSLQGNGYTF	TGCGCCAGCAGCTTACAGGGAAATGGCTACACCTTC	.	.	12	TRBV5-1	TRBJ1-2
CASSGSGSNQPQHF	TGTGCCAGCAGCGGGTCAGGGAGCAATCAGCCCCAGCATTTT	.	.	14	TRBV9	TRBJ1-5
CASSIKAGGRDEQFF	TGTGCCAGTAGTATAAAAGCGGGGGGCCGCGATGAGCAGTTCTTC	.	TRBD2	15	TRBV19	TRBJ2-1
CASSREGFGNSPLHF	TGTGCCAGCAGCCGGGAGGGGTTTGGAAATTCACCCCTCCACTTT	.	.	15	TRBV3-1/TRBV3-2	TRBJ1-6
CAWSRGALGNTIYF	TGTGCCTGGAGCCGGGGGGCGCTTGGAAACACCATATATTTT	.	.	14	TRBV30	TRBJ1-3
CAWTGDRGVYEQYF	TGTGCCTGGACCGGGGACAGGGGGGTCTACGAGCAGTACTTC	.	TRBD1	14	TRBV30	TRBJ2-7
CACEEGGAYNEQFF	TGTGCCTGCGAGGAGGGAGGGGCCTACAATGAGCAGTTCTTC	.	TRBD2	14	TRBV30	TRBJ2-1
CASSFDGQINQPQHF	TGCGCCAGCAGCTTTGATGGACAGATAAATCAGCCCCAGCATTTT	.	.	15	TRBV5-1	TRBJ1-5
CASSITIANQPQHF	TGTGCCAGTAGTATAACTATAGCAAATCAGCCCCAGCATTTT	.	.	14	TRBV19	TRBJ1-5
CASSDTAGGTDTQYF	TGTGCCAGCAGTGACACAGCGGGAGGCACAGATACGCAGTATTTT	.	TRBD2	15	TRBV6-4	TRBJ2-3
CASSPPAGGVGNTIYF	TGTGCCAGCTCACCACCCGCAGGGGGCGTCGGAAACACCATATATTTT	.	TRBD1	16	TRBV18	TRBJ1-3
CASSEGQGAGGEQFF	TGTGCCAGCAGCGAGGGACAGGGGGCAGGAGGTGAGCAGTTCTTC	.	TRBD1	15	TRBV11-3	TRBJ2-1
CASSMSGTPNEKLFF	TGTGCCAGCAGCATGTCCGGGACTCCTAATGAAAAACTGTTTTTT	once	.	15	TRBV7-3	TRBJ1-4
CASSPVDSRPQHF	TGTGCCAGCTCACCTGTGGACAGTCGGCCCCAGCATTTT	once	.	13	TRBV18	TRBJ1-5
CASSLMGGQETQYF	TGTGCCAGCAGCTTAATGGGGGGGCAAGAGACCCAGTACTTC	few	TRBD2	14	TRBV7-3	TRBJ2-5
CASSFGHQGEQFF	TGTGCCAGCAGTTTCGGGCATCAGGGTGAGCAGTTCTTC	.	.	13	TRBV27	TRBJ2-1
CATSREAGSNEKLFF	TGTGCCACCAGCAGAGAGGCAGGGTCAAATGAAAAACTGTTTTTT	.	.	15	TRBV15	TRBJ1-4
CASSYQPNMNTEAFF	TGTGCCAGCAGTTACCAACCAAACATGAACACTGAAGCTTTCTTT	.	.	15	TRBV6-5	TRBJ1-1
CASRVDSGNTEAFF	TGCGCCAGCAGGGTGGACAGCGGGAACACTGAAGCTTTCTTT	.	.	14	TRBV5-1	TRBJ1-1
CASSFNYRDTNYGYTF	TGTGCCAGCAGCTTTAATTACCGGGACACCAACTATGGCTACACCTTC	once	.	16	TRBV27	TRBJ1-2
CAWRVTGLQETQYF	TGTGCCTGGAGGGTTACAGGGCTTCAAGAGACCCAGTACTTC	.	.	14	TRBV30	TRBJ2-5
CASGANTDTQYF	TGTGCCAGTGGGGCGAACACAGATACGCAGTATTTT	.	.	12	TRBV6-5	TRBJ2-3
CASSQGAGGLLFLSGANVLTF	TGTGCCAGCAGCCAAGGAGCGGGGGGCCTACTTTTTCTCTCTGGGGCCAACGTCCTGACTTTC	.	TRBD2	21	TRBV3-1/TRBV3-2	TRBJ2-6
CASSENRVENSPLHF	TGTGCCAGCAGTGAGAACAGGGTGGAAAATTCACCCCTCCACTTT	.	.	15	TRBV2	TRBJ1-6
CASSKGGLAGEQFF	TGTGCCAGCAGCAAAGGGGGACTAGCGGGTGAGCAGTTCTTC	once	TRBD2	14	TRBV6-5	TRBJ2-1
CASSLSDQPQHF	TGTGCCAGCAGTTTATCTGATCAGCCCCAGCATTTT	.	.	12	TRBV28	TRBJ1-5
CASSQVRGAGTEAFF	TGCGCCAGCAGCCAAGTCCGGGGAGCGGGCACTGAAGCTTTCTTT	.	.	15	TRBV4-1	TRBJ1-1
CASSAQTGVGEKLFF	TGTGCCAGCAGTGCCCAAACAGGGGTGGGCGAAAAACTGTTTTTT	.	TRBD1	15	TRBV27	TRBJ1-4
CAIRGTVSSGELFF	TGTGCCATCAGGGGGACAGTTTCCTCCGGGGAGCTGTTTTTT	.	TRBD1	14	TRBV10-3	TRBJ2-2
CASSLGYGNEQYF	TGTGCCAGCAGCTTGGGGTACGGGAACGAGCAGTACTTC	.	.	13	TRBV11-2	TRBJ2-7
CASRTSGSGTGELFF	TGTGCCAGCCGGACTAGCGGGAGTGGAACCGGGGAGCTGTTTTTT	.	TRBD2	15	TRBV28	TRBJ2-2
CASSFGTSGGIGYTF	TGTGCCAGCAGCTTTGGGACATCCGGAGGTATCGGCTACACCTTC	.	.	15	TRBV7-9	TRBJ1-2
CAISDVYNEQFF	TGTGCCATCAGTGACGTGTACAATGAGCAGTTCTTC	.	.	12	TRBV10-3	TRBJ2-1